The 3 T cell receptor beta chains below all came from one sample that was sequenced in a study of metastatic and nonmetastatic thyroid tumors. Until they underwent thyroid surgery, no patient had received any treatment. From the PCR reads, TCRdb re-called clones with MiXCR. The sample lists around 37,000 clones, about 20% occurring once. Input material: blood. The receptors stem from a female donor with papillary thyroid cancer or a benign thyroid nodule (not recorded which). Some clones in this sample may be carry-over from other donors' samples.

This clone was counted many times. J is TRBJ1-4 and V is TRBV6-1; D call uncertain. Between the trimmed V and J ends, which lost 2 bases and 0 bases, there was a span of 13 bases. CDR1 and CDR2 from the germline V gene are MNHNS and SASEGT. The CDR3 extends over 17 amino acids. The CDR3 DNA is TGTGCCAGCAGTGAACCCCCGCGCGGCCCAACTAATGAAAAACTGTTTTTT. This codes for CASSEPPRGPTNEKLFF.

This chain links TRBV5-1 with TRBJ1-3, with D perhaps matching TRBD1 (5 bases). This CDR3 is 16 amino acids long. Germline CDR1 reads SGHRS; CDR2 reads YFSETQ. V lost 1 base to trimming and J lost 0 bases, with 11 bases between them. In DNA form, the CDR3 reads TGCGCCAGCAGCTTGTCACAGGTGAACTCTGGAAACACCATATATTTT. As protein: CASSLSQVNSGNTIYF.

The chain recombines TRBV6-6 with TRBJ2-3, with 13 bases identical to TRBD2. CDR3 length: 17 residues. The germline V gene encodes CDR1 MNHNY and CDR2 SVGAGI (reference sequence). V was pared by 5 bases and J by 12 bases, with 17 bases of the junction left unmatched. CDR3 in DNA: TGTGCCAGCAGTCGGACTAGCGGGGGCGCGCAAAGGGGAGCACAGTATTTT. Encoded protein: CASSRTSGGAQRGAQYF.